This TCR beta chain comes out of a study of early T cells in non-severe SARS-CoV-2 infection. Study as a whole: The authors sequenced bulk RNA from unsorted whole blood, leaving chains unpaired.

In this sample, this clonotype turned up many times. Antigen: not known. Researchers tagged individual cDNA molecules with unique molecular identifiers. TCRdb re-called the 5' RACE reads through MiXCR, storing one row per CDR3 protein. The data contain nearly 60,000 distinct CDR3 sequences, approximately 12% of them singletons. Overall study findings and caveats: Matching results from VDJdb favored anti-spike CD8 responses, leaving private and CD4 specificities undetected.

This TCR was recovered from an adult who was a healthcare worker with PCR-confirmed SARS-CoV-2 infection or an uninfected control (not recorded which). The sequenced material came from whole blood.

CDR3 sequence reads: CASRMTSGPYNEQFF. DNA for the CDR3: TGTGCCAGTAGGATGACTAGCGGGCCCTACAATGAGCAGTTCTTC. V is TRBV19 and J is TRBJ2-1; 10 nucleotides line up with TRBD2. The length of the CDR3 is 15 residues. V gave up 6 bases and J gave up 2 bases; unmatched junction bases: 4. Germline assignment: CDR1 LNHDA and CDR2 SQIVND (reference sequence).